The rows below give T cell receptor beta chains drawn from one sample of a study of CD8+ T cells in alopecia areata. Only in-frame clones appear in the TCRdb table, and some are missing; sequencing was by immunoSEQ multiplex PCR. The sample holds over 120,000 clones, roughly 50% seen once. The input for sequencing was CD8+ T cells sorted from blood, taken at week 4, from a patient treated with tofacitinib. The receptors were gathered from a human donor with alopecia areata. CDR3s include the opening cysteine and the closing phenylalanine or tryptophan. D genes are given only for firm matches. Size is stated for part of the rows, as once, few or many counts, or as a class when the clone is expanded.

v_gene	abundance	d_gene	j_gene	CDR3nt	CDR3aa
TRBV7-9	few	-	TRBJ1-1	TGTGCCAGCAGCACCGCCACCACTGAAGCTTTCTTT	CASSTATTEAFF
TRBV30	-	-	TRBJ1-1	TGTGCCTGGAGTGTAGTCCGGGACACTGAAGCTTTCTTT	CAWSVVRDTEAFF
TRBV19	-	-	TRBJ2-7	TGTGCCAGTAGTATATTGTGGGGCGACCACCTGGTCCACGAGCAGTACTTC	CASSILWGDHLVHEQYF
TRBV13	-	-	TRBJ2-7	TGTGCCAGCAGCTTCCGAGGGGCCCACGAGCAGTACTTC	CASSFRGAHEQYF
TRBV7-9	few	-	TRBJ2-1	TGTGCCAGCAGCTTGTCCGGGGAGCAGTTCTTC	CASSLSGEQFF
TRBV2	-	-	TRBJ2-3	TGTGCCAGCAGTGAATTGCGGGGCCGCACAGATACGCAGTATTTT	CASSELRGRTDTQYF
TRBV29-1	few	-	TRBJ1-1	TGCAGCGTTGTGGCTTTGAACACTGAAGCTTTCTTT	CSVVALNTEAFF
TRBV7-6	-	-	TRBJ2-7	TGTGCCAGCAGCTTGGCCACTTCCTACGAGCAGTACTTC	CASSLATSYEQYF
TRBV27	-	-	TRBJ1-5	TGTGCCAGCTCTCTGGGATCCCTCAATCAGCCCCAGCATTTT	CASSLGSLNQPQHF
TRBV23-1	once	-	TRBJ1-2	TGCGCCAGCAGCCGATCCTACAGGGTTTCGGAGGGCTACACCTTC	CASSRSYRVSEGYTF
TRBV4-1	-	-	TRBJ2-5	TGCGCCAGCAGCCAAGATCAGGAAGAGACCCAGTACTTC	CASSQDQEETQYF
TRBV6-5	-	-	TRBJ2-2	TGTGCCACCTACACCGGGTCCGGCACCGGGGAGCTGTTTTTT	CATYTGSGTGELFF
TRBV13	-	TRBD1	TRBJ1-1	TGTGCCAGCAGCTTCTTGGGACAGGGGGCATCTGGGGAAGCTTTCTTT	CASSFLGQGASGEAFF
TRBV30	-	-	TRBJ1-1	TGTGCCTGGAGTATGGGATTTCGAATAGAAGCTTTCTTT	CAWSMGFRIEAFF
TRBV5-4	few	-	TRBJ1-1	TGTGCCAGCAGCTTGGACAATGGGAACACTGAAGCTTTCTTT	CASSLDNGNTEAFF
TRBV5-1	-	-	TRBJ2-1	TGCGCCAGCAGCCTCGGGGGTGAGCAGTTCTTC	CASSLGGEQFF
TRBV5-6	-	TRBD1	TRBJ2-7	TGTGCCAGCAGCTGGGACAGGGGAGTTTACGAGCAGTACTTC	CASSWDRGVYEQYF
TRBV7-9	-	-	TRBJ1-1	TGTGCCAGCAGCTTCAGTGGAACTGAAGCTTTCTTT	CASSFSGTEAFF
TRBV6-5	-	TRBD1	TRBJ2-7	TGTGCCAGCAGTCCGGGACAGGGGGAGGTCTACGAGCAGTACTTC	CASSPGQGEVYEQYF
TRBV6-5	-	-	TRBJ2-3	TGTGCCAGCAGTTCAGGGTTTTTTGATACGCAGTATTTT	CASSSGFFDTQYF
TRBV19	-	TRBD1	TRBJ1-1	TGTGCCAGTAGGAGTAAGGGGACAGGTAACACTGAAGCTTTCTTT	CASRSKGTGNTEAFF
TRBV7-9	many	-	TRBJ2-3	TGTGCCAGCAGCCGATGGGCTAGGCGCACAGATACGCAGTATTTT	CASSRWARRTDTQYF
TRBV20-1	-	-	TRBJ1-2	TGCAGCCCTACGGAGAACTATGGCTACACCTTC	CSPTENYGYTF
TRBV4-1	-	-	TRBJ2-1	TGCGCCAGCACCGAAAGTGTGGGAGCTTACAATGAGCAGTTCTTC	CASTESVGAYNEQFF
TRBV11-2	-	-	TRBJ1-1	TGTGCCAGCAGCTTAGTTGGGGAGGCTTTCTTT	CASSLVGEAFF
TRBV2	-	-	TRBJ1-6	TGTGCCAGCAGTGCTGGGGGCCCCTGGAATTCACCCCTCCACTTT	CASSAGGPWNSPLHF
TRBV2	-	-	TRBJ1-1	TGTGCCAGCAGTAAGGAGGGCGAAGGGGGAATGAACACTGAAGCTTTCTTT	CASSKEGEGGMNTEAFF
TRBV9	-	-	TRBJ2-7	TGTGCCAGCGCTCCACAGGGCTCCTACGAGCAGTACTTC	CASAPQGSYEQYF
TRBV7-9	-	-	TRBJ1-4	TGTGCCAGCAGCATGAGTGAAAAACTGTTTTTT	CASSMSEKLFF
TRBV27	-	-	TRBJ1-5	TGTGCCAGCAGTTTACTAGGAGTAAATCAGCCCCAGCATTTT	CASSLLGVNQPQHF
TRBV27	-	TRBD2	TRBJ2-1	TGTGCCAGCAGCCCCCGCTTAGCGGGGTACAATGAGCAGTTCTTC	CASSPRLAGYNEQFF